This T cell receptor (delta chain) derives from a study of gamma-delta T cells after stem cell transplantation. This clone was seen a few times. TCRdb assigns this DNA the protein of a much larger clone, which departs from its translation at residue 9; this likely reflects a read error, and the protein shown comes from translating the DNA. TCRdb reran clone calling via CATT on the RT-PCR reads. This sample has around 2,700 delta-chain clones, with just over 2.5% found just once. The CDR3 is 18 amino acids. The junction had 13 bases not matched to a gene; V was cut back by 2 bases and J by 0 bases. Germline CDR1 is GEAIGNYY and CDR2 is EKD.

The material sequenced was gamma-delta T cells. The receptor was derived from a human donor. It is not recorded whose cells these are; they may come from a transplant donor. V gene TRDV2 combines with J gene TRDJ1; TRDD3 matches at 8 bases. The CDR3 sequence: CACDSVLGGKGDTDKLIF. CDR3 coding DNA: TGTGCCTGTGACAGTGTACTGGGGGGTAAGGGGGACACCGATAAACTCATCTTT.